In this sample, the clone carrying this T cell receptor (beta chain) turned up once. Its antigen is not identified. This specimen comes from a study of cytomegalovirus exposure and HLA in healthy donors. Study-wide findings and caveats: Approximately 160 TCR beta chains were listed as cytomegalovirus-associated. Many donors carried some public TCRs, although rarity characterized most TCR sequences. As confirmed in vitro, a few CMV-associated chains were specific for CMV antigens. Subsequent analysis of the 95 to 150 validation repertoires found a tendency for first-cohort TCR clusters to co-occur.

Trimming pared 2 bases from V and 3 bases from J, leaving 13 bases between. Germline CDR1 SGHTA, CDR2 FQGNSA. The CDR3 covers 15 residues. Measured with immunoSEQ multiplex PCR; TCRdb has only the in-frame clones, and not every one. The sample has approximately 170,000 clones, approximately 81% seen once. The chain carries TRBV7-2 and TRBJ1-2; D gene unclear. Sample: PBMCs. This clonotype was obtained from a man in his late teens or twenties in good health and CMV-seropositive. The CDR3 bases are TGTGCCAGCAGCTTATTCCGGTCCCCGGACTATGGCTACACCTTC. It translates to CASSLFRSPDYGYTF.